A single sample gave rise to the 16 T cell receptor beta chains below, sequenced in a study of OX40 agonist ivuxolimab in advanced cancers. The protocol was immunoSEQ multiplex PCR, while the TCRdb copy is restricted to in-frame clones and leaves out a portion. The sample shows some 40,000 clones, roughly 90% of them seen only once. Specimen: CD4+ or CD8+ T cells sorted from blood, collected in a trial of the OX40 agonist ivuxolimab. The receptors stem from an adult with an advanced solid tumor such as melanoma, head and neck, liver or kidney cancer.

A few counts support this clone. The CDR3 protein is CASSLDVSYEQYF. The CDR3 DNA sequence: TGTGCCAGCAGCTTGGATGTGTCCTACGAGCAGTACTTC. V usage is TRBV5-5 and J usage is TRBJ2-7; D not certain. The CDR3 runs to 13 residues. V gave up 0 bases and J gave up 1 base, with 5 bases separating them. The germline CDR1 and CDR2 sequences are SGHKS and YYEKEE (reference sequence).

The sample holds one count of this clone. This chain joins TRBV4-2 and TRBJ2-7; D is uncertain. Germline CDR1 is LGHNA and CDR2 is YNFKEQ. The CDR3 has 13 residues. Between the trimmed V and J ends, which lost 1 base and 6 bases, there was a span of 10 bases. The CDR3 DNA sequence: TGTGCCAGCAGCCAAGTCCCCCCCCTCGAGCAGTACTTC. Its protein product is CASSQVPPLEQYF.

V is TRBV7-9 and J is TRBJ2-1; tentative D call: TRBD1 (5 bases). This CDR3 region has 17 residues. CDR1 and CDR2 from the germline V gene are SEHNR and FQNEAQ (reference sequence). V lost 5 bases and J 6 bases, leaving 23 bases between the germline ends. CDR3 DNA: TGTGCCAGCAGCACCAAACAGGACCCAACTAACTTCAATGAGCAGTTCTTC. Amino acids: CASSTKQDPTNFNEQFF.

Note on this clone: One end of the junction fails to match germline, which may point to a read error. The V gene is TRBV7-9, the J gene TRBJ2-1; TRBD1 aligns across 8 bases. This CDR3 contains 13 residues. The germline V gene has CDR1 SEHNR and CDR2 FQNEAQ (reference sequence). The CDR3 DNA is TGTGCCAGCAGCCACACCTATGACAGGGGAGAGATCTTC. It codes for CASSHTYDRGEIF.

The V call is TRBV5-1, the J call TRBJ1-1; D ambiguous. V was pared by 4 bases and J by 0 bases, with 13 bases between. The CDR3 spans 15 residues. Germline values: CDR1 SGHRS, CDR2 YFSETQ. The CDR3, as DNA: TGCGCCAGCAGCACTACCCGGGAAGTGAACACTGAAGCTTTCTTT. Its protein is CASSTTREVNTEAFF.

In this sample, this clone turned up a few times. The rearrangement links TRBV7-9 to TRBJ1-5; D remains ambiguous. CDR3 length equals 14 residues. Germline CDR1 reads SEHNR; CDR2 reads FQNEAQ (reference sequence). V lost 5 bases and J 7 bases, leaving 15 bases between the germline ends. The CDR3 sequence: CASSASGFGQPQHF. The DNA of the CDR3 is TGTGCCAGCAGCGCGTCGGGGTTCGGGCAGCCCCAGCATTTT.

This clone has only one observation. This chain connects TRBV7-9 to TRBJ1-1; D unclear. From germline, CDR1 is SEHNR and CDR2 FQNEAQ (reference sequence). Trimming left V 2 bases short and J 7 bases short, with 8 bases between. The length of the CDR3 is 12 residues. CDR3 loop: CASSLMSIEAFF. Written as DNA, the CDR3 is TGTGCCAGCAGCTTAATGTCAATTGAAGCTTTCTTT.

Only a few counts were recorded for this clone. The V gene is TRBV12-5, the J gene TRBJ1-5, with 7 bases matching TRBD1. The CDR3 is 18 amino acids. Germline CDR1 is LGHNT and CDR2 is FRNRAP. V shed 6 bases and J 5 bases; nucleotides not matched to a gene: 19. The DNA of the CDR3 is TGTGCTAGTGGCTGGATGTCAGGGGGGGCCATATTAGATCAGCCCCAGCATTTT. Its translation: CASGWMSGGAILDQPQHF. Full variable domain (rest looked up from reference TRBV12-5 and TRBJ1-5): DARVTQTPRHKVTEMGQEVTMRCQPILGHNTVFWYRQTMMQGLELLAYFRNRAPLDDSGMPKDRFSAEMPDATLATLKIQPSEPRDSAVYFCASGWMSGGAILDQPQHFGDGTRLSIL.

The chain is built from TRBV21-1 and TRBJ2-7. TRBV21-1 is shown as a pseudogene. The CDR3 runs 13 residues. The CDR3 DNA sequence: TGTGCCATCGAACCCCCGCTGACGGACGAGCAGTACTTC. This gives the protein CAIEPPLTDEQYF.

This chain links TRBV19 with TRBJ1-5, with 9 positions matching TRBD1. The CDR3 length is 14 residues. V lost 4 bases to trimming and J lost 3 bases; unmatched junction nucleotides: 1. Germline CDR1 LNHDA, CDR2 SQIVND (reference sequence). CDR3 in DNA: TGTGCCAGTAGTAGGGACAGGGACAATCAGCCCCAGCATTTT. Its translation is CASSRDRDNQPQHF.

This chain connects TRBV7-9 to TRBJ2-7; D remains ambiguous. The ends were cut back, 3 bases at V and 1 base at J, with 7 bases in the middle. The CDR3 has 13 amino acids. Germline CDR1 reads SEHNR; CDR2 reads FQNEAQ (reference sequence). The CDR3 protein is CASSLSASYEQYF. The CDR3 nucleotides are TGTGCCAGCAGCTTGTCCGCGTCCTACGAGCAGTACTTC.

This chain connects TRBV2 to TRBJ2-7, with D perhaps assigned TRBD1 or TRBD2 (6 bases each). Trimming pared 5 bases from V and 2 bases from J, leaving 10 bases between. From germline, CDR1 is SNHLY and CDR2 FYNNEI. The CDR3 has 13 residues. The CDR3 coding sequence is TGTGCCAGCAGTAGGGGGGAAGCCTACGAGCAGTACTTC. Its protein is CASSRGEAYEQYF.

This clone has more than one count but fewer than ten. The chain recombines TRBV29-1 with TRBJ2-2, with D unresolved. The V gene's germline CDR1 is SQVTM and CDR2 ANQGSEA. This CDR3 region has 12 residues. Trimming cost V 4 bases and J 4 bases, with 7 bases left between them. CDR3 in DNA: TGCAGCGTTGTGGCGGCCACCGGGGAGCTGTTTTTT. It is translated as CSVVAATGELFF.

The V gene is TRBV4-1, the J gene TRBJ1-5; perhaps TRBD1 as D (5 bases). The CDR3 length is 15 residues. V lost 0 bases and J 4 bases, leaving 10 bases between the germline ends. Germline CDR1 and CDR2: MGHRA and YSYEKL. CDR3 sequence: CASSQEMGQNQPQHF. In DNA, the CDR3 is TGCGCCAGCAGCCAAGAGATGGGGCAGAATCAGCCCCAGCATTTT.

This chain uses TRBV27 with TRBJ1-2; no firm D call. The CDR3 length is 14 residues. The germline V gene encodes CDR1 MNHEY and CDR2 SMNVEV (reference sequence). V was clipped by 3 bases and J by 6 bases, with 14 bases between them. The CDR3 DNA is TGTGCCAGCAGTTTCCTTGGTAGCCGAGATGGCTACACCTTC. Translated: CASSFLGSRDGYTF.

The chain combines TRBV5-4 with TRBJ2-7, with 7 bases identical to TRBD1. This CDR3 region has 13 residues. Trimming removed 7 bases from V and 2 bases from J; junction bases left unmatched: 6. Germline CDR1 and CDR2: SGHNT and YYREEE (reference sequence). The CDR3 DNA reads TGTGCCAGCGGAGGACAGGTTACCTACGAGCAGTACTTC. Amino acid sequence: CASGGQVTYEQYF.